This T cell receptor beta chain emerged from a study of metastatic and nonmetastatic thyroid tumors (TCRdb year 2020). With regard to the full study: Repertoires from peripheral blood and from tumor or nodule tissue samples of malignant and benign thyroid patients were compared. Results and caveats for the whole study, not just this receptor: In both blood and tumor samples, malignant tumors were reported to have significantly higher TCR beta diversity than benign nodules.

Preparation of the library involved PCR. Sequenced using an Illumina HiSeq 4000. High-throughput sequencing was used to profile the TCR beta-chain CDR3 region of each patient. In the original analysis: Drawing on CDR3 differences between clinicopathological groups, the researchers built a classifier meant to tell apart patients with distant-metastatic papillary thyroid cancer. The Shannon index was used to assess repertoire diversity, and the Morisita-Horn index was used to assess tumor-blood repertoire similarity. Clones were called with MiXCR by TCRdb after fastp trimmed the public reads at Q25, and only in-frame beta chains were retained. For this entry, the V and J calls and clone size follow TCRdb and not the study's own pipeline. The sample table contains 9,000 to 9,500 clones; only one count was recorded for 25% to 35% of them. The top ten clones comprise around a fifth of the sample. This clone occurred once. The antigen it binds to is not known. No much larger clone is present one base from it, and per-base qualities are unavailable. A solitary read yields weak support.

CDR3 length: 15 amino acids, cysteine to phenylalanine. The sequence is cut down to CDR3 DNA, 45 bases in frame from base 1. V is cut back by 3 bases and J by 6 bases, with 10 bases in the junction unmatched. The germline V gene (reference sequence) supplies CDR1 DFQATT and CDR2 SNEGSKA. No patient had received any treatment before thyroid surgery. The study retrospectively analysed patient clinical samples collected from the early 2010s to the late 2010s using T-cell receptor beta sequencing. The receptor's source is a female donor with papillary thyroid cancer or a benign thyroid nodule (not recorded which). Some clones in this sample may be carry-over from other donors' samples. In this chain, TRBV20-1 is recombined with TRBJ2-1, with 8 middle bases fitting TRBD2. The material sequenced was tumor tissue. The CDR3 is CSARRGESGSNEQFF. The base sequence is TGCAGTGCTAGGAGAGGGGAAAGCGGGAGCAATGAGCAGTTCTTC.